The 5 T cell receptor beta chains below come from one sample, sequenced in a study of T cells in Graves' hyperthyroidism and ophthalmopathy. What was amplified from RNA transcripts were TCR beta CDR3 regions. TCR CDR3 underwent first-round RT-PCR with the HTBI primer set. Each CDR3 protein is one row after TCRdb ran MiXCR on the multiplex PCR reads. The sample holds about 400,000 distinct CDR3 sequences; over 12% are singletons and the top ten take 28%. Sequenced input: blood. The receptors shown here come from a man aged 50-59 years with Graves' ophthalmopathy.

This clonotype was found a few times. The genes are TRBV27 and TRBJ1-1, with TRBD1 as a possible D gene (5 bases). The V end lost 4 bases, the J end lost 4 bases, and 13 bases lay between the germline ends. The CDR3 loop spans 14 amino acids. CDR1 is MNHEY and CDR2 is SMNVEV in the germline V gene (reference sequence). Here the CDR3 reads CASSSQGASTEAFF. DNA of the CDR3: TGTGCCAGCAGTTCCCAGGGTGCGTCCACTGAAGCTTTCTTT.

The J gene is TRBJ1-1, the V gene TRBV7-9; perhaps TRBD1 as D (6 bases). The V end lost 5 bases, the J end lost 3 bases, and 7 bases lay between the germline ends. From germline, CDR1 is SEHNR and CDR2 FQNEAQ (reference sequence). This CDR3 is built from 12 residues. The CDR3 DNA reads as TGTGCCAGCAGCCACAGGGACACTGAAGCTTTCTTT. Translation gives CASSHRDTEAFF.

This clonotype appeared many times. V gene TRBV6-5 combines with J gene TRBJ1-2; a possible D gene is TRBD1 (6 bases). Germline V gene data show CDR1 as MNHEY and CDR2 as SVGAGI. The CDR3 is 14 residues long. The V and J ends lost 2 bases and 2 bases respectively, with 9 bases between them. DNA for the CDR3: TGTGCCAGCAGTTACGGGGGGCGAAACTATGGCTACACCTTC. As protein: CASSYGGRNYGYTF.

This clonotype was seen repeatedly, ten times or more. This chain connects TRBV5-1 to TRBJ2-7; 9 bases are shared with TRBD1. The CDR3 spans 14 residues. V was clipped by 4 bases and J by 2 bases; unmatched bases: 4. Germline V gene lookup returns CDR1 SGHRS and CDR2 YFSETQ. The DNA for the CDR3 is TGCGCCAGCAGCACCGGACAGGGGCCCTACGAGCAGTACTTC. This encodes CASSTGQGPYEQYF. The full variable domain, rest sourced from reference TRBV5-1 and TRBJ2-7, is KAGVTQTPRYLIKTRGQQVTLSCSPISGHRSVSWYQQTPGQGLQFLFEYFSETQRNKGNFPGRFSGRQFSNSRSEMNVSTLELGDSALYLCASSTGQGPYEQYFGPGTRLTVT.

This clonotype was counted at least ten times. The V gene is TRBV11-2, the J gene TRBJ2-2; possible D gene TRBD2, 6 bases. The germline CDR1 and CDR2 sequences are SGHAT and FQNNGV. V was clipped by 2 bases and J by 5 bases, with 12 bases between them. This CDR3 is 15 amino acids long. This chain's CDR3 is CASSLIRGKTGELFF. DNA of the CDR3: TGTGCCAGCAGCTTAATCCGCGGGAAGACCGGGGAGCTGTTTTTT.